This TCR beta chain was recorded in a study of blood T cell repertoires in COVID-19. Study in general: Sites in the United States, Italy and Spain provided acute and convalescent COVID-19 samples. T cells, B-cell-depleted T cells, or PBMCs supplied cDNA or gDNA.

CDR3 length: 17 residues. Trimming took 3 bases from V and 3 from J, leaving 18 bases between them. The germline gives CDR1 MNHEY, CDR2 SMNVEV (reference sequence). In the authors' workflow: The authors estimated nucleated cell counts from reference gene primer amplification. The repertoire was sequenced with immunoSEQ multiplex PCR; TCRdb's copy has only in-frame clones and lacks some. V and J calls and clone size are those listed in that table; D and trimming were worked out from the DNA. The sample lists 140,000 or so clones, around 84% seen once, with roughly 4.9% in the top ten. The material sequenced was peripheral blood. This clonotype was obtained from a human donor in a cohort sampled during active COVID-19. The V and J genes are TRBV27 and TRBJ2-1; D may be TRBD2 (6 bases). The CDR3 spells CASSLSPRGGNYNEQFF. CDR3 coding DNA: TGTGCCAGCAGTTTGTCCCCGCGGGGCGGGAACTACAATGAGCAGTTCTTC.